This T cell receptor (beta chain) was identified in a study of T cell repertoires in cytomegalovirus infection. Background on the study: Indicated by public TCR beta signatures were CMV infection and matching HLA type. General study findings and limits: HLA-C-restricted CMV clonotypes gave the most frequent clonotype in two of eight donors.

The CDR3 has 13 residues. The junction had 1 base not matched to a gene; V was cut back by 3 bases and J by 4 bases. This clonotype occurred many times. The antigen is not known. TCRdb ran MiXCR on the reads and lists one entry per CDR3 protein. There are just over 300,000 distinct CDR3 sequences in the sample; about a sixth occur only once, and around 13% lies in the top ten. J is TRBJ2-3 and V is TRBV12-3 or TRBV12-4; 7 bases are a match to TRBD2. The source material was PBMCs. The TCR sequence derives from a human donor in good health (CMV status not recorded). Some clones in this sample may be carry-over from other donors' samples. CDR3 in DNA: TGTGCCAGCAGTTTTCTAGCGGCAGATACGCAGTATTTT. This codes for CASSFLAADTQYF.